The present TCR beta chain was sequenced within a study of T-cell reconstitution after alpha-beta-depleted transplantation in children. It was with unique molecular identifiers that the TCRbeta library was prepared. TCRdb reprocessed the PCR reads with MiXCR, giving one entry per CDR3 protein. The table includes about half a million distinct CDR3 sequences, under 15% detected once. The TCR originated in a human donor who donated a stem cell graft to a child with combined immunodeficiency. Source: PBMCs from the stem cell graft donor, taken from the stem cell graft.

The CDR3 nucleotides read TGTGCCAGCAGTCCCTGGGGAGGCGGGGAGCTGTTTTTT. It codes for CASSPWGGGELFF. The chain recombines TRBV6-2 or TRBV6-3 with TRBJ2-2, with D perhaps matching TRBD2 (6 bases). The V and J ends lost 5 bases and 7 bases respectively, with 11 bases between them. The CDR3 runs to 13 residues. Per germline, CDR1 MNHEY and CDR2 SVGEGT.